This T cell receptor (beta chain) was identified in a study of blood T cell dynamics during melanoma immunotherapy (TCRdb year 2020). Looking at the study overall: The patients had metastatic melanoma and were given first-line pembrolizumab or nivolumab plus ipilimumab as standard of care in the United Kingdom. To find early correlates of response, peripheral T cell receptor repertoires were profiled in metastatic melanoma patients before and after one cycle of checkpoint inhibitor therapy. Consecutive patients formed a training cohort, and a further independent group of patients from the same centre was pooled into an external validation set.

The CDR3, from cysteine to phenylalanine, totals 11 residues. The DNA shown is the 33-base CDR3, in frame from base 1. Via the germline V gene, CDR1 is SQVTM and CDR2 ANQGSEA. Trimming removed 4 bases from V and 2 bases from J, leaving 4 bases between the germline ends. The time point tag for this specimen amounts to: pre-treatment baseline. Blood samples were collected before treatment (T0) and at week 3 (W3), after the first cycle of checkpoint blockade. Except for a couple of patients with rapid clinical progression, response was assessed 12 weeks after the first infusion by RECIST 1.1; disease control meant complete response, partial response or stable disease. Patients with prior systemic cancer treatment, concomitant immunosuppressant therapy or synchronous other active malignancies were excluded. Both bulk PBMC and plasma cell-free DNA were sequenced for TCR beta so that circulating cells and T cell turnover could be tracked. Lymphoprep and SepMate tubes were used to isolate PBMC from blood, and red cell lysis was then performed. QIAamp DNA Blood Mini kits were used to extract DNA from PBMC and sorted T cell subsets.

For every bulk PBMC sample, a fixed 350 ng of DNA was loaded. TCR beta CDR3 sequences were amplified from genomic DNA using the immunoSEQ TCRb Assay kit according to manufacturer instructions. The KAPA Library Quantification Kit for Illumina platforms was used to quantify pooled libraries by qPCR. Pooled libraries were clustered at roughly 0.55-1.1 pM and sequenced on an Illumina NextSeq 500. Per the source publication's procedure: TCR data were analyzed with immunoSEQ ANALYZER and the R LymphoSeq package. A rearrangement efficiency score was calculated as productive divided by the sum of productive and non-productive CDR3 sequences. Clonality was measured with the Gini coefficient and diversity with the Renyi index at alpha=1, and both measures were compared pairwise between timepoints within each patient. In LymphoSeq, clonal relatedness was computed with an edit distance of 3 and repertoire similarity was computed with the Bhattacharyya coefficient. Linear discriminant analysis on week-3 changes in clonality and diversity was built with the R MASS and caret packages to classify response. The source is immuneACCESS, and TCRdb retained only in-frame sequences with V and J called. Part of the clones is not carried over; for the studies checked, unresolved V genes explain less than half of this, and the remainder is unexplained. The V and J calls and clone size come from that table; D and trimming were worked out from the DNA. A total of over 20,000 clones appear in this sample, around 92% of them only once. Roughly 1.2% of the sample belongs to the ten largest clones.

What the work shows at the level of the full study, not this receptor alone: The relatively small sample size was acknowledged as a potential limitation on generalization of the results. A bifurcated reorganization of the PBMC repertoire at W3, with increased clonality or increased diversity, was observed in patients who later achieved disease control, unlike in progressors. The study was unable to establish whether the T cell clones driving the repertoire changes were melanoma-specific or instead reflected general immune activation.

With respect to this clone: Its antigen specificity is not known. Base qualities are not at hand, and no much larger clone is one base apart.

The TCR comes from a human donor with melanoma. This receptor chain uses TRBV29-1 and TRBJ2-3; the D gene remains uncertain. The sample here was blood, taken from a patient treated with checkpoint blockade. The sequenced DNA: TGCAGCGTTGCACTCACAGATACGCAGTATTTT. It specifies CSVALTDTQYF.